A single sample gave rise to the 10 T cell receptor beta chains below, sequenced in a study of blood T cells in healthy people across ages. The use of a sample-barcoded 5' primer and a J-beta primer mix characterized a second PCR of about 6 to 12 cycles. TCRdb recomputed calls from the 5' RACE reads with MiXCR, one row per CDR3 protein. The data contain over 1.5 million distinct CDR3 sequences, about 50% of them singletons. Sequencing was carried out using blood. The receptors were sampled from a woman aged 40 to 50 in good health.

CDR3 bases: TGCGCCAGCAGCCTACGCCCCACGGGCCGCTCCTACAATGAGCAGTTCTTC. Translating gives CASSLRPTGRSYNEQFF. This rearrangement joins TRBV5-1 to TRBJ2-1, with D hard to call. The CDR3 runs 17 residues. Between the trimmed V and J ends, which lost 4 bases and 0 bases, there was a span of 17 bases. Germline loops: CDR1 SGHRS, CDR2 YFSETQ. Looking up the rest from reference TRBV5-1 and TRBJ2-1 gives the full variable domain: KAGVTQTPRYLIKTRGQQVTLSCSPISGHRSVSWYQQTPGQGLQFLFEYFSETQRNKGNFPGRFSGRQFSNSRSEMNVSTLELGDSALYLCASSLRPTGRSYNEQFFGPGTRLTVL.

The chain has TRBV4-1 and TRBJ2-5, with 10 nucleotides matching TRBD2. Trimming cost V 0 bases and J 7 bases; bases outside gene matches: 14. This CDR3 region has 18 residues. Germline CDR1 is MGHRA and CDR2 is YSYEKL. The CDR3 DNA reads as TGCGCCAGCAGCCAAGATCGGGAGACTAGCGGGTTCGAGGGGACCCAGTACTTC. The encoded protein is CASSQDRETSGFEGTQYF.

In its sample, this clonotype was seen a few times. This chain uses TRBV4-2 with TRBJ2-1, with 10 bases identical to TRBD2. This CDR3 contains 18 residues. CDR1 and CDR2 (germline): LGHNA, YNFKEQ. J lost 9 bases, V lost 4 bases, and 18 bases had no gene match. CDR3 sequence: CASSPTASERGGLSEQFF. DNA for the CDR3: TGTGCCAGCAGCCCCACGGCATCTGAGCGGGGGGGCCTTAGTGAGCAGTTCTTC.

There are a few counts of this clonotype. This chain joins TRBV28 and TRBJ2-1, with TRBD1 identical over 7 bases. V was clipped by 5 bases and J by 7 bases; unmatched bases: 17. Germline assignment: CDR1 MDHEN and CDR2 SYDVKM. The CDR3 runs 17 residues. CDR3 protein: CASSTTPDRALGNEQFF. The CDR3 coding sequence is TGTGCCAGCAGTACAACCCCTGACAGGGCTTTGGGGAATGAGCAGTTCTTC.

This clonotype was seen only a few times. The V and J genes are TRBV20-1 and TRBJ1-5; perhaps TRBD1 as D (6 bases). CDR3 length equals 13 residues. The germline V gene encodes CDR1 DFQATT and CDR2 SNEGSKA (reference sequence). Trimming took off 3 bases at V and 5 bases at J, with 11 bases between the two ends. The DNA of the CDR3 is TGCAGTGCTAGTTCGGGGGCTGATCAGCCCCAGCATTTT. It translates to CSASSGADQPQHF.

The chain uses TRBV21-1 and TRBJ1-2; TRBD1, the table's D call, lacks a check against the DNA. TRBV21-1 is a listed pseudogene. CDR3 length: 16 amino acids. The CDR3 here is CASSKFYRTGSYGYTF. CDR3 in DNA: TGTGCCAGCAGCAAATTTTACAGGACAGGGAGCTATGGCTACACCTTC.

The J gene is TRBJ1-4, the V gene TRBV4-3, with a tentative D call TRBD1 (5 bases). The CDR3 loop spans 13 amino acids. Trimming shortened V by 5 bases and J by 4 bases, and 8 bases separated the two germline ends. Germline assignment: CDR1 LGHNA and CDR2 YSLEER. The CDR3 bases are TGCGCCAGCAGCGGGGGACTTAATGAAAAACTGTTTTTT. Protein product: CASSGGLNEKLFF.

The chain uses TRBV15 and TRBJ2-7, with D uncertain. The germline V gene encodes CDR1 LNHNV and CDR2 YYDKDF (reference sequence). Trimming shortened V by 1 base and J by 6 bases, and 10 bases separated the two germline ends. This CDR3 has 13 residues. The CDR3 sequence is CATSRASVSEQYF. The CDR3 DNA reads TGTGCCACCAGCAGAGCATCAGTTAGCGAGCAGTACTTC.

In this sample, this clonotype turned up a few times. The chain carries TRBV6-1 and TRBJ1-2, with 10 bases fitting TRBD1. The trim removed 11 bases at V and 4 bases at J, leaving 4 bases unmatched. The V gene's germline CDR1 is MNHNS and CDR2 SASEGT. The CDR3 totals 12 residues. The CDR3 DNA reads TGTGCCGGCCGGGACAGGGGCTATGGCTACACCTTC. Translating gives CAGRDRGYGYTF.

Regarding this clonotype: The junction and the germline gene differ at one end; a read error may be behind it. The V gene is TRBV12-3 or TRBV12-4, the J gene TRBJ1-6, with 8 bases lining up with TRBD1. The CDR3 has 15 amino acids. The CDR3 here is CVSSLRTGYNSPLHF. The CDR3, as DNA: TGTGTCAGCAGTTTGAGGACAGGGTATAATTCACCCCTCCACTTT.